This T cell receptor (beta chain) was recovered during a study of glioma-infiltrating T cells (dated by TCRdb to the mid-2010s). With regard to the full study: Sequencing of TCR alpha- and beta-chain repertoires was performed on glioma tissue, on non-neoplastic brain tissue, and on matched peripheral blood mononuclear cells. To measure divergence between tissue and blood T-cell populations, each tissue-infiltrating repertoire was compared with the peripheral blood repertoire of the same patient. Three low-grade glioma patients, fewer than 10 primary glioblastoma patients and three non-glioma patients contributing non-neoplastic brain tissue were included in the paired cohort.

TCR alpha and beta CDR3 regions were amplified with the iRepertoire nested amplicon-rescue multiplex PCR (arm-PCR) platform from RNA. The input for one-step reverse transcription and amplification was 100-400 ng of either tissue mRNA or PBMC total RNA. Following bead purification, Illumina adapters were added by a secondary multiplex PCR, and libraries between 200 and 400 bp were gel-purified. The libraries contained internal 6-nucleotide barcodes that were used for demultiplexing. The libraries were sequenced on an Illumina MiSeq using 2x220 or 2x250 nucleotide paired-end reads. As for the authors' bioinformatics: FLASH 1.2.11 was used to merge paired reads, and BWA-MEM then aligned the reads to the GRCh37 human genome before TRA and TRB reads were extracted. An IMGT-derived reference of cassette sequences and CDR3 motifs, with pseudogenes included, was used for V and J assignment. Three-frame translation of reads was performed, and productive CDR3s were defined as those with a C...FGXG motif and no stop codons. Unique combinations of V-J cassette pair and CDR3 amino acid sequence were defined as clonotypes. Reads were filtered by Hamming distance, thresholded by each sample's sequence error rate in mapped regions. The public reads were run again by TCRdb, first through fastp at Q25 and then through MiXCR, and only productive beta chains were kept. Duplicate CDR3 protein sequences are folded into a single record with the most common DNA and genes. Here the V and J calls rest on TCRdb's processing, not on the authors' analysis. Counted in this sample were approximately 3,200 distinct CDR3 sequences; about 40% of them appeared once. The ten biggest clones cover about half of the sample.

Judged by its sample share, this clonotype qualifies as medium-sized (0.01 to 0.1%). This receptor's antigen is unknown. Per-base quality was not reported, and no clone a single base away is much larger than it. Overall results and qualifications from the work: Small numbers underpinned the group comparisons: 8 or 9 glioblastoma patients, three low-grade glioma patients and three non-neoplastic patients. VJ-independent divergence between tissue and blood was found to be below expectation in non-neoplastic patients but above expectation in all gliomas, particularly low-grade gliomas. Only a very small number of CDR3 sequences turned up in both tissue and blood, a result put down to high CDR3 diversity combined with limited sampling.

V drops 1 base and J drops 6 bases, leaving 10 bases in between. Counted from cysteine to phenylalanine, this CDR3 has 14 amino acids. The kept DNA is CDR3 alone, 42 bases in frame from the first base. CDR1 and CDR2 are drawn from the germline V gene: LGHNA, YSLEER. This receptor chain uses TRBV4-3 and TRBJ1-5, with the identity of the D gene unclear. This clonotype originated in a human donor with low-grade glioma or glioblastoma, undergoing nonglioma brain surgery, or in good health (not recorded which). Sequences were obtained from glioma tissue, nonneoplastic brain tissue, or PBMCs (not recorded which). The nucleotide sequence is TGCGCCAGCAGCCAAGGACTAGGTACTCAGCCCCAGCATTTT. It codes for CASSQGLGTQPQHF.